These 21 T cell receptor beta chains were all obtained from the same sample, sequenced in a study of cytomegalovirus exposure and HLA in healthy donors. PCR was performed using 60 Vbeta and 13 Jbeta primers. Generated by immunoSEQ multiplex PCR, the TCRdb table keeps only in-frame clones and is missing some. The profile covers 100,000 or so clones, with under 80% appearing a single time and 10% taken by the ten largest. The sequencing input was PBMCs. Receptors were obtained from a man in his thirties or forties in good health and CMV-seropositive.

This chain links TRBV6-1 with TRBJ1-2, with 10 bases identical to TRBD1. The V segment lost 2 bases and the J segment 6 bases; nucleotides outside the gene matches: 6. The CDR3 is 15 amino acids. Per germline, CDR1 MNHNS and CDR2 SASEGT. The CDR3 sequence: CASSETWGTGDGYTF. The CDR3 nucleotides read TGTGCCAGCAGTGAAACTTGGGGGACAGGGGATGGCTACACCTTC.

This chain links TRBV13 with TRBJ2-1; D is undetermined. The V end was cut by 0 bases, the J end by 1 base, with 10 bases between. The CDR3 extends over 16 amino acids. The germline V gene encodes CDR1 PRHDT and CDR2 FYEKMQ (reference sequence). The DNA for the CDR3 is TGTGCCAGCAGCTTAGGGACACACAAATCCTACAATGAGCAGTTCTTC. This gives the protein CASSLGTHKSYNEQFF.

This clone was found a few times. CDR3 nucleotide sequence: TGTGCCAGCTCACCATCTCCGGGAGGCAATCAGCCCCAGCATTTT. Encoded protein: CASSPSPGGNQPQHF. The chain uses TRBV18 and TRBJ1-5; D gene uncertain. The CDR3 contains 15 residues. Trimming took off 2 bases at V and 2 bases at J, with 10 bases between the two ends. Germline values: CDR1 KGHSH, CDR2 LQKENI.

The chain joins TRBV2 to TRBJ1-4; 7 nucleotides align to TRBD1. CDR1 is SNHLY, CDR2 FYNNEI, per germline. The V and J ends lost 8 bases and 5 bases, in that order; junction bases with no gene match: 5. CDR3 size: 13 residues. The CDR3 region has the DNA TGTGCCAGCTACAGGGGCACGAATGAAAAACTGTTTTTT. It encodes CASYRGTNEKLFF.

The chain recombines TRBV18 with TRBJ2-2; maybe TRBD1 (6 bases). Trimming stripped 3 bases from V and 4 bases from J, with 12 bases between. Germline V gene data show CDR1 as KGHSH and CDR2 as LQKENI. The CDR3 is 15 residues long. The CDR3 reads CASSPSGHFTGELFF. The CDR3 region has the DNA TGTGCCAGCTCACCGTCGGGACATTTCACCGGGGAGCTGTTTTTT.

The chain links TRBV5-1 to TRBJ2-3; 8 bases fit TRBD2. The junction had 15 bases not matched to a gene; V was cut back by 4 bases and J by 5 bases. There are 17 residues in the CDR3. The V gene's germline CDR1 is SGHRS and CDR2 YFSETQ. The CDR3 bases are TGCGCCAGCAGCCCGGGCCTAGCGGGCCCCCAGGGAGATACGCAGTATTTT. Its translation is CASSPGLAGPQGDTQYF.

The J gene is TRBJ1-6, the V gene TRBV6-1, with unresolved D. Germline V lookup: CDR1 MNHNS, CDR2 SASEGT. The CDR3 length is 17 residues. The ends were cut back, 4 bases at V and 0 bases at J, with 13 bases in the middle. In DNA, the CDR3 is TGTGCCAGCAGTGTTGGTCCGGGAAGCTCCTATAATTCACCCCTCCACTTT. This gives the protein CASSVGPGSSYNSPLHF.

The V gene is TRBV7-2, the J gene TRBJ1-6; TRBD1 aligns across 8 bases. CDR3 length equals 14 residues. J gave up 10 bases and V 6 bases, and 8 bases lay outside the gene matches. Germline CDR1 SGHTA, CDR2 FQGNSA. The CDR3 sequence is CASRLGQGSSPLHF. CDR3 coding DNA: TGTGCCAGCAGGCTAGGACAGGGAAGCTCACCCCTCCACTTT.

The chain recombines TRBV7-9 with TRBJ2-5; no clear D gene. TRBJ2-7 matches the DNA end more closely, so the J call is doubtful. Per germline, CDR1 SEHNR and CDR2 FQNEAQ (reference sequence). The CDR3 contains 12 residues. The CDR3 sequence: CASSLGSHEQYF. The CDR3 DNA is TGTGCCAGCAGCTTAGGTTCCCACGAGCAGTACTTC.

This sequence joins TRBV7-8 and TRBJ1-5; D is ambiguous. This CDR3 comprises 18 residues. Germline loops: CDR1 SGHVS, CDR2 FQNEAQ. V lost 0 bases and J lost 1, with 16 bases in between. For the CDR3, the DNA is TGTGCCAGCAGCTTAGCGCTCGGTGCGGGGTTGAGCAATCAGCCCCAGCATTTT. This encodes CASSLALGAGLSNQPQHF.

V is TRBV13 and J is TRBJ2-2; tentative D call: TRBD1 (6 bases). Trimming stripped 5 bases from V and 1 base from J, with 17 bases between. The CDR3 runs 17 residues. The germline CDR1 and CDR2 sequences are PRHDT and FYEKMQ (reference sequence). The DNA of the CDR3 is TGTGCCAGCAGCCCAATACAGGGAAGGTGGAACACCGGGGAGCTGTTTTTT. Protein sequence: CASSPIQGRWNTGELFF.

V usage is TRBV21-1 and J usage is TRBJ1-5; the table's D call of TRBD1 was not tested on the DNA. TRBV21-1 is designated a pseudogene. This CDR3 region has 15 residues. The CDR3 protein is CASSDPGASNQPQHF. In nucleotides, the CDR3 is TGTGCCAGCAGCGACCCAGGGGCGAGCAATCAGCCCCAGCATTTT.

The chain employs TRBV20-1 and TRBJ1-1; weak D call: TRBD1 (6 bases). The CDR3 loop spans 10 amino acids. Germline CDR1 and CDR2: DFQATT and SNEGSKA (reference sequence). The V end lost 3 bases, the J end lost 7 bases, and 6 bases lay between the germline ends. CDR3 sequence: CSASRGEAFF. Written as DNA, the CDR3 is TGCAGTGCTAGCAGGGGTGAAGCTTTCTTT.

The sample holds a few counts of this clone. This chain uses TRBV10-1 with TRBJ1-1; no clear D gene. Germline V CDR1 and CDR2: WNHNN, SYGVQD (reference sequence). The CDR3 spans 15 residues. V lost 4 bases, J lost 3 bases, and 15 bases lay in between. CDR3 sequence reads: CASSAGKAAHTEAFF. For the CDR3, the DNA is TGCGCCAGCAGTGCGGGAAAAGCGGCGCACACTGAAGCTTTCTTT.

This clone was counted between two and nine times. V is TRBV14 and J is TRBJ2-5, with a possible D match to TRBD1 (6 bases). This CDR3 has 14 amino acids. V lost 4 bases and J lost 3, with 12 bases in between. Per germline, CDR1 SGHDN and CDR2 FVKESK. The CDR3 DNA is TGTGCCAGCAGCCCTCGACAGGTAGAAGAGACCCAGTACTTC. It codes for CASSPRQVEETQYF.

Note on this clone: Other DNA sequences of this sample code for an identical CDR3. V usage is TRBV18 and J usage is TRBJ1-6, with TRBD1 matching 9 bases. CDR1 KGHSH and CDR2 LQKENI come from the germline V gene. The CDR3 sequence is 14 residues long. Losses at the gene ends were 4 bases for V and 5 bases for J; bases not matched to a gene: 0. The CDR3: CASSRDRDNSPLHF. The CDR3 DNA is TGTGCCAGCTCACGGGACAGGGATAATTCACCCCTCCACTTT.

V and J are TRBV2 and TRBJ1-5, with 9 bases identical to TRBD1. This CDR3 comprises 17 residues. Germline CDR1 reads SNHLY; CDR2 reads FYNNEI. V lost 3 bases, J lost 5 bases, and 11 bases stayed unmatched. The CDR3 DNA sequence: TGTGCCAGCAGTGAGGTGTGGGGACAGGGAAACTATCAGCCCCAGCATTTT. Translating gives CASSEVWGQGNYQPQHF. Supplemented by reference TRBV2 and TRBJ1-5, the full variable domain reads EPEVTQTPSHQVTQMGQEVILRCVPISNHLYFYWYRQILGQKVEFLVSFYNNEISEKSEIFDDQFSVERPDGSNFTLKIRSTKLEDSAMYFCASSEVWGQGNYQPQHFGDGTRLSIL.

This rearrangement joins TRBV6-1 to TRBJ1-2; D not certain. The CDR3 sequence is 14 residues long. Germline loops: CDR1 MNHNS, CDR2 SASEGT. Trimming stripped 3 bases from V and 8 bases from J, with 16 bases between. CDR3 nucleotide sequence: TGTGCCAGCAGTGAGAGAGGGAGAATGATGGGCTACACCTTC. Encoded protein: CASSERGRMMGYTF.

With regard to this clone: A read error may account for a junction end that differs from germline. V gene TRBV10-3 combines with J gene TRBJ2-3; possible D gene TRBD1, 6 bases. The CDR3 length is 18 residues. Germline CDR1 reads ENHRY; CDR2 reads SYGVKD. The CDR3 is CATSGWDTRTGRTDTQYF. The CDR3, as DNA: TGTGCCACCAGTGGCTGGGACACACGGACGGGTCGCACAGATACGCAGTATTTT.

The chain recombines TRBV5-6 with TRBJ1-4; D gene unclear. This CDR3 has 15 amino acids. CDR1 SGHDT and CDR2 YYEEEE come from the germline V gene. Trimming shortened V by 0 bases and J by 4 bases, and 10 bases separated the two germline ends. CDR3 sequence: CASSLGWEINEKLFF. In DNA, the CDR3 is TGTGCCAGCAGCTTGGGGTGGGAGATTAATGAAAAACTGTTTTTT.

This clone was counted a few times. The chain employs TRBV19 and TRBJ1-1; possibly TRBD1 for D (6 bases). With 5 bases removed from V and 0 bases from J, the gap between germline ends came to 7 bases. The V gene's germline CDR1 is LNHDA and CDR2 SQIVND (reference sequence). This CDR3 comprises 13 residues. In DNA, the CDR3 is TGTGCCAGTAGTGCAGGGGTGAACACTGAAGCTTTCTTT. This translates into CASSAGVNTEAFF.